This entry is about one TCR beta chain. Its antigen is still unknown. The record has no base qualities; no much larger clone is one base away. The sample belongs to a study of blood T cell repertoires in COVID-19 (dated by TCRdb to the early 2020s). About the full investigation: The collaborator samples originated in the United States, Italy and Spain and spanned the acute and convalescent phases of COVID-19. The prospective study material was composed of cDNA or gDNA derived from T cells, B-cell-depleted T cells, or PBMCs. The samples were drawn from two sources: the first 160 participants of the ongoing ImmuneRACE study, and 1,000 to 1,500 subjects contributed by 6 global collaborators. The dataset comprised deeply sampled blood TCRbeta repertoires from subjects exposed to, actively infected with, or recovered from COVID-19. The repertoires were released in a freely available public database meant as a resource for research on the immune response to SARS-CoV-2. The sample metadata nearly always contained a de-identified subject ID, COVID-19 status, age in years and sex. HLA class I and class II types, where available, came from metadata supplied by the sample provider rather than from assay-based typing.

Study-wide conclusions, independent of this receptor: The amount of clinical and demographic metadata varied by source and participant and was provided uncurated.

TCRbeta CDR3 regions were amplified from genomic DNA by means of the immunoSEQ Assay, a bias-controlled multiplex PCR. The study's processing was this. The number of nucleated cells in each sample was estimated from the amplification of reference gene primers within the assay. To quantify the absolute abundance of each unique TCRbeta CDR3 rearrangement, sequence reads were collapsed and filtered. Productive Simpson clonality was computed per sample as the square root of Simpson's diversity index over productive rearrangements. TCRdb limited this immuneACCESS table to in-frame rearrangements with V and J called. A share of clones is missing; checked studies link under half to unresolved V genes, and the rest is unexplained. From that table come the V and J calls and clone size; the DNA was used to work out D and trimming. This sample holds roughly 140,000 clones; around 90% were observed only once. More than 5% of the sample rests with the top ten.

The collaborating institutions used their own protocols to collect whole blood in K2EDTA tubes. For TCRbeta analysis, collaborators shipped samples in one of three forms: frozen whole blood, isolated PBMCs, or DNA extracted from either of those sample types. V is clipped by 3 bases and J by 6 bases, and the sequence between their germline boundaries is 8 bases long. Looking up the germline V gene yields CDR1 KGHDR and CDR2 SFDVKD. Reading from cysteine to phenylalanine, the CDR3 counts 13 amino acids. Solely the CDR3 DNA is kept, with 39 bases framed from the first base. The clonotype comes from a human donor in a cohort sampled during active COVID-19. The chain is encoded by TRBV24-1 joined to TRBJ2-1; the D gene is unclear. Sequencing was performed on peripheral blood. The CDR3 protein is CATSDPGRNEQFF. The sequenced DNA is TGTGCCACCAGTGATCCTGGGCGCAATGAGCAGTTCTTC.